This T cell receptor (beta chain) originates from a study of cytotoxic CD8 clonotypes in ibrutinib-treated CLL. Study context: Included were 11 to 12 relapsed/refractory and approximately 15 treatment-naive patients, of whom 17 to 18 were IGHV unmutated.

Produced via immunoSEQ multiplex PCR; TCRdb's table is partial and in-frame only. Among more than 300,000 clones listed, around four fifths were seen once. The CDR3 runs to 15 residues. From germline, CDR1 is SGHDT and CDR2 YYEEEE. V gave up 1 base and J gave up 2 bases, with 12 bases separating them. The chain has TRBV5-6 and TRBJ2-5; D is undetermined. This receptor was obtained from a human donor with chronic lymphocytic leukemia. Sequenced material: PBMCs, taken before ibrutinib treatment. CDR3 sequence reads: CASSLWLGIQETQYF. The CDR3, as DNA: TGTGCCAGCAGCTTGTGGCTAGGAATTCAAGAGACCCAGTACTTC.